The clone carrying this T cell receptor beta chain was seen ten or more times. Its antigen is still unknown. The authors made TCR beta libraries by quantitative 5'-RACE with molecular barcodes. TCRdb reprocessed the 5' RACE reads via MiXCR and lists one record per CDR3 protein. Here the sample spans around 30,000 distinct CDR3 sequences, around 6.7% being singletons. The data belong to a study of CD8 T cells in ankylosing spondylitis. The study's findings and limits: Previously reported in reactive arthritis synovial fluid and blood were some of the motif variants. Characteristic, it appeared, of ankylosing spondylitis blood was a TCR beta motif of roughly 8 highly homologous variants. The authors reported significant enrichment of disease-linked clones in matched ankylosing spondylitis synovial fluid.

The germline CDR1 and CDR2 sequences are DFQATT and SNEGSKA (reference sequence). There are 15 residues in the CDR3. V shed 6 bases and J shed 5 bases, with 20 bases lying between them. The V and J genes are TRBV20-1 and TRBJ1-5; D gene unclear. The clonotype originates from a male donor with ankylosing spondylitis or in good health (not recorded which). The material sequenced was blood, either unsorted or a sorted T cell fraction (not recorded which). The CDR3: CSAAPRTSSHQPQHF. The DNA for the CDR3 is TGCAGTGCCGCCCCCAGGACTTCCAGTCATCAGCCCCAGCATTTT.